This entry lists 21 T cell receptor beta chains sequenced from one sample in a study of blood T cell repertoires in COVID-19. Only in-frame clones appear in the TCRdb table, and some are missing; sequencing was by immunoSEQ multiplex PCR. In the table there are 90,000 to 120,000 clones, more than 70% of which are singletons. Sequencing was carried out using peripheral blood. These receptors originate from a middle-aged man with active or convalescent COVID-19.

The chain links TRBV25-1 to TRBJ1-2; D is undetermined. Germline V gene data show CDR1 as MGHDK and CDR2 as SYGVNS. The germline V and J ends were trimmed by 3 bases and 7 bases, with 12 bases remaining between them. The CDR3 has 13 amino acids. The CDR3 nucleotides read TGTGCCAGCAGTGACCCCGGGTTTTTTGGCTACACCTTC. The encoded protein is CASSDPGFFGYTF.

This sequence joins TRBV7-6 and TRBJ2-3, with 9 positions matching TRBD1. The CDR3 consists of 15 residues. Germline V gene data show CDR1 as SGHVS and CDR2 as FNYEAQ. After removal of 4 bases from V and 1 base from J, the junction contained 3 bases not matched to a gene. CDR3 protein: CASSSRDRGTDTQYF. The CDR3 DNA sequence: TGTGCCAGCAGCTCCCGGGACAGGGGCACAGATACGCAGTATTTT.

The rearrangement joins TRBV2 to TRBJ1-1, with D unresolved. The CDR3 is 14 residues long. The V and J ends lost 6 bases and 0 bases respectively, with 11 bases between them. Germline V gene lookup returns CDR1 SNHLY and CDR2 FYNNEI. In DNA, the CDR3 is TGTGCCAGCAGGGAAATTCTAATGAACACTGAAGCTTTCTTT. Protein: CASREILMNTEAFF.

This clone occurred a few times. The chain joins TRBV19 to TRBJ2-2, with 11 bases that match TRBD1. With 5 bases clipped from V and 7 bases from J, the junction kept 21 bases outside the gene matches. The germline V gene has CDR1 LNHDA and CDR2 SQIVND (reference sequence). The CDR3 has 20 amino acids. CDR3 sequence: CASSGLRDRGASGTRGELFF. The DNA for the CDR3 is TGTGCCAGTAGTGGACTCCGGGACAGGGGGGCTAGCGGGACCCGCGGGGAGCTGTTTTTT. Full variable domain (missing parts from reference TRBV19 and TRBJ2-2): DGGITQSPKYLFRKEGQNVTLSCEQNLNHDAMYWYRQDPGQGLRLIYYSQIVNDFQKGDIAEGYSVSREKKESFPLTVTSAQKNPTAFYLCASSGLRDRGASGTRGELFFGEGSRLTVL.

This chain uses TRBV6-5 with TRBJ1-2; no clear D gene. Per the germline V gene, CDR1 is MNHEY and CDR2 is SVGAGI. The CDR3 has 13 amino acids. The V end was cut by 2 bases, the J end by 4 bases, with 8 bases between. This CDR3 reads CASSYEATYGYTF. CDR3 sequence (DNA): TGTGCCAGCAGTTACGAAGCCACCTATGGCTACACCTTC.

The chain carries TRBV7-9 and TRBJ2-1; TRBD2 matches at 10 bases. The CDR3 extends over 15 amino acids. The germline CDR1 and CDR2 sequences are SEHNR and FQNEAQ (reference sequence). V lost 4 bases to trimming and J lost 4 bases; unmatched junction nucleotides: 4. The CDR3 nucleotides read TGTGCCAGCAGCTCCCCTAGCGGGGGTTACAATGAGCAGTTCTTC. Its protein product is CASSSPSGGYNEQFF.

This clone has only one observation. V is TRBV28 and J is TRBJ2-7; D might be TRBD1 (5 bases). V was shortened by 2 bases and J by 5 bases, with 10 bases between the two germline ends. Germline lookup yields CDR1 MDHEN and CDR2 SYDVKM. The CDR3 is 13 amino acids. The CDR3 sequence: CASSLTGRNEQYF. CDR3 in DNA: TGTGCCAGCAGTTTAACAGGTCGCAACGAGCAGTACTTC.

A few counts support this clone. The chain couples TRBV24-1 to TRBJ2-6; a weak D match, TRBD1 (5 bases). Per germline, CDR1 KGHDR and CDR2 SFDVKD. This CDR3 has 15 amino acids. V lost 7 bases, J lost 0 bases, and 9 bases lay in between. CDR3 loop: CATSPGFSGANVLTF. For the CDR3, the DNA is TGTGCCACCAGCCCAGGGTTCTCTGGGGCCAACGTCCTGACTTTC.

The V and J genes are TRBV7-8 and TRBJ2-5; possible D gene TRBD1, 5 bases. V lost 5 bases to trimming and J lost 5 bases, with 18 bases between them. Germline V gene data show CDR1 as SGHVS and CDR2 as FQNEAQ. CDR3 length: 15 amino acids. In nucleotides, the CDR3 is TGTGCCAGCAGCGAAGGGGCCCACCGCCGGGAGACCCAGTACTTC. This encodes CASSEGAHRRETQYF.

The chain is built from TRBV18 and TRBJ1-1; 7 nucleotides line up with TRBD1. CDR1 KGHSH and CDR2 LQKENI come from the germline V gene. V dropped 5 bases and J dropped 4; count of bases not matched to a gene: 16. This CDR3 spans 17 amino acids. The CDR3 loop is CASSANRDSKMGTEAFF. The CDR3 coding sequence is TGTGCCAGCTCAGCCAACCGGGACAGTAAGATGGGCACTGAAGCTTTCTTT.

This clone was detected once. This chain joins TRBV3-1 (or the pseudogene TRBV3-2) and TRBJ1-5; no firm D call. With 4 bases removed from V and 5 bases from J, the gap between germline ends came to 3 bases. CDR1 LGHDT and CDR2 YNNKEL come from the germline V gene (reference sequence). The CDR3 has 11 residues. In nucleotides, the CDR3 is TGTGCCAGCAGCCCGGATCAGCCCCAGCATTTT. It specifies CASSPDQPQHF.

The chain employs TRBV7-2 and TRBJ2-2; 7 positions match TRBD1. J gave up 0 bases and V 9 bases, and 4 bases lay outside the gene matches. The CDR3 spans 14 residues. Germline CDR1 SGHTA, CDR2 FQGNSA. CDR3 protein: CASRDRANTGELFF. For the CDR3, the DNA is TGTGCCAGTCGCGACAGGGCGAACACCGGGGAGCTGTTTTTT.

The chain uses TRBV29-1 and TRBJ1-2, with TRBD1 matching 9 bases. Germline CDR1 is SQVTM and CDR2 is ANQGSEA. Losses at the gene ends were 3 bases for V and 5 bases for J; bases not matched to a gene: 13. The CDR3 loop spans 16 amino acids. CDR3 bases: TGCAGCGTTGAGTCGGAGGCCGGGACAGGGCATTATGGCTACACCTTC. This sequence encodes CSVESEAGTGHYGYTF.

The V call is TRBV30, the J call TRBJ2-3; 10 bases fit TRBD1. The CDR3 length is 16 residues. Germline V lookup: CDR1 GTSNPN, CDR2 SVGIG (reference sequence). The trim removed 2 bases at V and 6 bases at J, leaving 11 bases unmatched. The CDR3 loop is CAWSRDWAGQGDTQYF. Written as DNA, the CDR3 is TGTGCCTGGAGTAGGGACTGGGCGGGACAGGGGGATACGCAGTATTTT. Full variable domain (missing parts from reference TRBV30 and TRBJ2-3): SQTIHQWPATLVQPVGSPLSLECTVEGTSNPNLYWYRQAAGRGLQLLFYSVGIGQISSEVPQNLSASRPQDRQFILSSKKLLLSDSGFYLCAWSRDWAGQGDTQYFGPGTRLTVL.

This clone was counted a few times. CDR3 in DNA: TGTGCCAGCAGTTCGACTCCTTACTATGGCTACACCTTC. Amino acids: CASSSTPYYGYTF. The rearrangement links TRBV6-1 to TRBJ1-2; D not certain. V was shortened by 5 bases and J by 3 bases, with 10 bases between the two germline ends. Germline-derived CDR1 and CDR2 are MNHNS and SASEGT. The CDR3 length is 13 residues.

This rearrangement joins TRBV6-6 to TRBJ1-2, with TRBD1 matching 7 bases. CDR1 MNHNY and CDR2 SVGAGI come from the germline V gene (reference sequence). The CDR3 totals 13 residues. J lost 4 bases, V lost 6 bases, and 5 bases had no gene match. CDR3 in DNA: TGTGCCAGCAGCCAGGGACAGTCCTATGGCTACACCTTC. It specifies CASSQGQSYGYTF.

CDR3 nucleotides: TGTGCCAGCAGCTTATCAGGGTCTGACTATGGCTACACCTTC. Translated, it gives CASSLSGSDYGYTF. The chain carries TRBV7-9 and TRBJ1-2, with TRBD1 as a possible D gene (5 bases). The CDR3 spans 14 residues. In germline, CDR1 is SEHNR, CDR2 FQNEAQ (reference sequence). Trimming stripped 2 bases from V and 3 bases from J, with 10 bases between.

This rearrangement joins TRBV4-1 to TRBJ1-4; tentatively, D is TRBD1 (6 bases). Germline CDR1 is MGHRA and CDR2 is YSYEKL. CDR3 length equals 21 residues. V was cut by 1 base and J by 0 bases, with 24 bases left in between. The chain's CDR3 is CASSQGVTTGRTYATNEKLFF. The CDR3 region has the DNA TGCGCCAGCAGCCAAGGAGTTACAACAGGGCGTACTTATGCAACTAATGAAAAACTGTTTTTT.

The rearrangement uses TRBV18 and TRBJ2-5; possible D gene TRBD2, 5 bases. The CDR3 contains 15 residues. Trimming pared 3 bases from V and 5 bases from J, leaving 16 bases between. Germline CDR1 and CDR2: KGHSH and LQKENI. As DNA, the CDR3 is TGTGCCAGCTCACCCGGAGAGGGCTTTCGGGAGACCCAGTACTTC. Its translation: CASSPGEGFRETQYF. Full variable domain (remainder filled in from reference TRBV18 and TRBJ2-5): NAGVMQNPRHLVRRRGQEARLRCSPMKGHSHVYWYRQLPEEGLKFMVYLQKENIIDESGMPKERFSAEFPKEGPSILRIQQVVRGDSAAYFCASSPGEGFRETQYFGPGTRLLVL.

The chain combines TRBV6-5 with TRBJ2-5, with 8 bases aligning to TRBD2. Losses at the gene ends were 6 bases for V and 5 bases for J; bases not matched to a gene: 5. CDR1 and CDR2 from the germline V gene are MNHEY and SVGAGI. This CDR3 spans 13 amino acids. CDR3 DNA sequence: TGTGCCAGCAGCGGACTAGCAGGGGAGACCCAGTACTTC. Translated: CASSGLAGETQYF.

The chain uses TRBV23-1 and TRBJ2-7; a weak D match, TRBD2 (6 bases). TRBV23-1 qualifies as an ORF whose function is uncertain. CDR3 length: 12 amino acids. Trimming stripped 0 bases from V and 9 bases from J, with 9 bases between. CDR3 sequence reads: CASSQSGTPQYF. Written as DNA, the CDR3 is TGCGCCAGCAGTCAATCGGGGACTCCGCAGTACTTC.